The entry that follows covers one T cell receptor beta chain sequence. Its antigen remains unknown. This sample was included in a study of T cells in Graves' hyperthyroidism and ophthalmopathy. There were TCR beta CDR3 regions amplified from RNA transcripts. First-round RT-PCR with HTBI primers amplified the TCR CDR3 region. TCRdb fed the multiplex PCR reads into MiXCR, producing one record per CDR3 protein. The table has under 750,000 distinct CDR3 sequences, roughly 20% seen once; the top ten hold around 17%. The CDR3 extends over 15 amino acids. CDR1 is LNHDA and CDR2 is SQIVND in the germline V gene (reference sequence). V lost 3 bases and J lost 10, with 16 bases in between. Overall study findings and caveats: Stable hyperthyroidism and ophthalmopathy were separated using 13 V-J signatures.

The receptor comes from a woman in her 50s with Graves' hyperthyroidism that later progressed to Graves' ophthalmopathy. Material for sequencing was blood. This chain joins TRBV19 and TRBJ1-6; D is perhaps TRBD1 (5 bases). CDR3 nucleotides: TGTGCCAGTAGTATCTCAGGGAGGGTTGCCTCACCCCTCCACTTT. Residues: CASSISGRVASPLHF.